The source of this T cell receptor (beta chain) is a study of vaccination and CD4 T cells after COVID-19. Cultured CD4+ T cells had their DNA profiled by the Oncomine TCR Beta short-read assay. One entry per CDR3 protein results from TCRdb running MiXCR on the PCR reads. The table lists around 4,400 distinct CDR3 sequences, about 21% of them singletons. The CDR3 totals 16 residues. This clonotype has a handful of counts. Its antigen is not identified. Treatment in this sample: 10-day PBMC culture with coronavirus spike peptide pools or control peptides (ViraFEST assay). Sequencing was done on a sample of CD4+ T cells from blood, cultured in vitro. The chain combines TRBV21-1 with TRBJ2-1; TRBD2 is taken as the D call from the table, unchecked against the DNA. TRBV21-1 is a pseudogene segment. The receptor was derived from a human donor who had recovered from COVID-19. Written as DNA, the CDR3 is TGTGCCAGCAGCGACGGGTGGGAGGGGCCTCACAATGAGCAGTTCTTC. It specifies CASSDGWEGPHNEQFF.